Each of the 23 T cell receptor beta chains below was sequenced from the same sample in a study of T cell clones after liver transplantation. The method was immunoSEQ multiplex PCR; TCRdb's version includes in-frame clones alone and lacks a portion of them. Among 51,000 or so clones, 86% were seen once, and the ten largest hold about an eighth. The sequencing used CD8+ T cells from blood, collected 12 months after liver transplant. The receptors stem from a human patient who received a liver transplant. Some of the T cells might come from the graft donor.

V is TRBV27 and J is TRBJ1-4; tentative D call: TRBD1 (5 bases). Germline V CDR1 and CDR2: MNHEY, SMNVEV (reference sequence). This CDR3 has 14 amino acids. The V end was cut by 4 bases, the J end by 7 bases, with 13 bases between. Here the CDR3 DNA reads TGTGCCAGCAGTTGGGGCAGCCCTTCTGAAAAACTGTTTTTT. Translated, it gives CASSWGSPSEKLFF.

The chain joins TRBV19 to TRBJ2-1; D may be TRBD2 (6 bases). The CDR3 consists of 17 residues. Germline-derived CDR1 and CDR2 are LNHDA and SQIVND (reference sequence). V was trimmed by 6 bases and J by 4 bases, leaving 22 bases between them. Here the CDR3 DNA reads TGTGCCAGTAGCGGCGGGAATGGAATCAGCTTTTACAATGAGCAGTTCTTC. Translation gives CASSGGNGISFYNEQFF. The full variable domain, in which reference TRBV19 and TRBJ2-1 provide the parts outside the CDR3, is DGGITQSPKYLFRKEGQNVTLSCEQNLNHDAMYWYRQDPGQGLRLIYYSQIVNDFQKGDIAEGYSVSREKKESFPLTVTSAQKNPTAFYLCASSGGNGISFYNEQFFGPGTRLTVL.

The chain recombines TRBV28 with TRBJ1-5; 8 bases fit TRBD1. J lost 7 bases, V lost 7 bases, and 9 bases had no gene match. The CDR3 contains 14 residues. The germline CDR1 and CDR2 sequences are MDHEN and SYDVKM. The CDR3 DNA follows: TGTGCCAGCATAGAGGACAGGGCGGGACAGCCCCAGCATTTT. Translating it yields CASIEDRAGQPQHF.

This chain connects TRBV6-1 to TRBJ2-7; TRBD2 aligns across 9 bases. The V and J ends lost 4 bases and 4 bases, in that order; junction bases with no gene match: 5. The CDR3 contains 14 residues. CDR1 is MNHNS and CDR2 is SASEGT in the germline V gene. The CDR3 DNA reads TGTGCCAGCAGTGTACTAGCGGGTCCTTACGAGCAGTACTTC. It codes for CASSVLAGPYEQYF.

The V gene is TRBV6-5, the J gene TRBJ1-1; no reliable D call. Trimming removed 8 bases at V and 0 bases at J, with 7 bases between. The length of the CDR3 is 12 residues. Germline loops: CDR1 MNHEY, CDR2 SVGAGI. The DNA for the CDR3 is TGTGCCAGCTCGAGGATGAACACTGAAGCTTTCTTT. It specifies CASSRMNTEAFF.

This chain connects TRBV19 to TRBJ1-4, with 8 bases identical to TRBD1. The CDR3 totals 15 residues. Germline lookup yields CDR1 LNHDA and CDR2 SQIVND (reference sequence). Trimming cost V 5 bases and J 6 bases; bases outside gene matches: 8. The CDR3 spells CASSPRTGRDEKLFF. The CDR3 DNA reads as TGTGCCAGTAGTCCCCGGACAGGGAGAGATGAAAAACTGTTTTTT.

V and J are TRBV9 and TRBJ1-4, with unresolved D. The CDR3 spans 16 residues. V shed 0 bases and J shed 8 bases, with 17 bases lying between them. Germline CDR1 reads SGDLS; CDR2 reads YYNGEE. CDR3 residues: CASSVGLSQAKEKLFF. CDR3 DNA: TGTGCCAGCAGCGTAGGACTCTCCCAAGCGAAGGAAAAACTGTTTTTT.

CDR3 sequence reads: CASSQDPGNNYEQYF. Here the CDR3 DNA reads TGCGCCAGCAGCCAAGATCCAGGAAACAACTACGAGCAGTACTTC. The chain employs TRBV4-3 and TRBJ2-7, with unresolved D. The CDR3 loop spans 15 amino acids. Looked up from germline, CDR1 is LGHNA and CDR2 is YSLEER. V gave up 0 bases and J gave up 3 bases, with 12 bases separating them.

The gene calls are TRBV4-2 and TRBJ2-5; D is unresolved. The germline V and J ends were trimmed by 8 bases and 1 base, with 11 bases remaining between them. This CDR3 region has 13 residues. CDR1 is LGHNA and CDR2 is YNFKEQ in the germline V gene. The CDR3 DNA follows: TGTGCCAGCCTAGACATCGTCCAAGAGACCCAGTACTTC. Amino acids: CASLDIVQETQYF.

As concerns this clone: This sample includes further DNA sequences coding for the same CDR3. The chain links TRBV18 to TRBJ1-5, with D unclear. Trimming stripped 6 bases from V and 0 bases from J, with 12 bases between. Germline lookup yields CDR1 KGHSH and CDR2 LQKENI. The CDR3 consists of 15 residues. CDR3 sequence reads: CASSTSGNSNQPQHF. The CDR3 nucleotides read TGTGCCAGCTCGACCTCTGGGAATAGCAATCAGCCCCAGCATTTT.

The chain's CDR3 is CASSLKLWEQYF. In DNA, the CDR3 is TGTGCCAGCAGCTTAAAGCTATGGGAGCAGTACTTC. The gene calls are TRBV13 and TRBJ2-7; D is undetermined. Trimming pared 2 bases from V and 7 bases from J, leaving 9 bases between. The germline V gene encodes CDR1 PRHDT and CDR2 FYEKMQ (reference sequence). The CDR3 spans 12 residues. Using reference TRBV13 and TRBJ2-7 for the parts outside the CDR3, the full variable domain is AAGVIQSPRHLIKEKRETATLKCYPIPRHDTVYWYQQGPGQDPQFLISFYEKMQSDKGSIPDRFSAQQFSDYHSELNMSSLELGDSALYFCASSLKLWEQYFGPGTRLTVT.

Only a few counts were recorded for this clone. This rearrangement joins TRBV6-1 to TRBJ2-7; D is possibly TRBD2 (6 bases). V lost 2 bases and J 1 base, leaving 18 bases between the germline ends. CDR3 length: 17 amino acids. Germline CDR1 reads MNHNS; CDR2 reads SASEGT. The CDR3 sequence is CASSEPRAGSPSYEQYF. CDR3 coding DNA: TGTGCCAGCAGTGAACCGCGAGCGGGTTCCCCTTCCTACGAGCAGTACTTC.

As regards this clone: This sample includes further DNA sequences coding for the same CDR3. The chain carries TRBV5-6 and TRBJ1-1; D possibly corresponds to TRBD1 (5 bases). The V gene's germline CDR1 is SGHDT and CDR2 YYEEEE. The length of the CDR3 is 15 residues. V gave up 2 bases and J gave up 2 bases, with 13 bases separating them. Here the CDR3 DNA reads TGTGCCAGCAGCTTTCTGACAGCCTTAAACACTGAAGCTTTCTTT. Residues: CASSFLTALNTEAFF. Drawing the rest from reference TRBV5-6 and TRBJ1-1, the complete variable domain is DAGVTQSPTHLIKTRGQQVTLRCSPKSGHDTVSWYQQALGQGPQFIFQYYEEEERQRGNFPDRFSGHQFPNYSSELNVNALLLGDSALYLCASSFLTALNTEAFFGQGTRLTVV.

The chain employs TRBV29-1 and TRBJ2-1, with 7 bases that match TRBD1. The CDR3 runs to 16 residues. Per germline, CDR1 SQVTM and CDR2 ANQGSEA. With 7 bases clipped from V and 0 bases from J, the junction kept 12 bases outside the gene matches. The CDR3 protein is CSAPRRDSFSYNEQFF. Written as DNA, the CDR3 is TGCAGCGCTCCTCGCCGGGACAGCTTCTCCTACAATGAGCAGTTCTTC.

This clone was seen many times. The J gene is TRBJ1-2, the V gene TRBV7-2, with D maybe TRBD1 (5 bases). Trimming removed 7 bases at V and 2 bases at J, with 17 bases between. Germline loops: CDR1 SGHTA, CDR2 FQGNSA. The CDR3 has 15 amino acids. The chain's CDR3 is CASNLPGGSNYGYTF. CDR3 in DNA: TGTGCCAGCAACCTACCTGGGGGATCGAACTATGGCTACACCTTC.

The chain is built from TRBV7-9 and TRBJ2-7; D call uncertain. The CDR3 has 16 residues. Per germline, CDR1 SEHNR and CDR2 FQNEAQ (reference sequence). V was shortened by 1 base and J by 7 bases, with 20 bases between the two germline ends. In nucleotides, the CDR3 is TGTGCCAGCAGCTTAGGCCCTGTAGATAGGGTCAATGAGCAGTACTTC. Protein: CASSLGPVDRVNEQYF.

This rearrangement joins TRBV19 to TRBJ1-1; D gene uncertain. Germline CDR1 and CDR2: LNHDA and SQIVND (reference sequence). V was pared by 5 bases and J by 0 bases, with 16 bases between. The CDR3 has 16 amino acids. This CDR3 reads CASSPSALPLNTEAFF. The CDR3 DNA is TGTGCCAGTAGTCCTTCGGCCCTGCCCCTGAACACTGAAGCTTTCTTT.

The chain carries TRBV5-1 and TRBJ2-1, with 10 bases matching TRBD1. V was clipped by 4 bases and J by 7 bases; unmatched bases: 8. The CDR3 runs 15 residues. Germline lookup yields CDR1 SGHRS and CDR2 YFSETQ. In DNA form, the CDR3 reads TGCGCCAGCAGCGCGGGACAGGGGTCGTGGAATGAGCAGTTCTTC. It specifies CASSAGQGSWNEQFF.

The CDR3 loop is CASSQEGDRASMGNTIYF. CDR3 DNA: TGCGCCAGCAGCCAAGAGGGAGACAGGGCGTCCATGGGAAACACCATATATTTT. This sequence joins TRBV4-1 and TRBJ1-3, with TRBD1 identical over 7 bases. Per germline, CDR1 MGHRA and CDR2 YSYEKL. The CDR3 runs 18 residues. The trim removed 0 bases at V and 4 bases at J, leaving 12 bases unmatched.

The CDR3 here is CASSLAGAYEQYF. The CDR3 bases are TGTGCCAGCAGCTTAGCGGGGGCCTACGAGCAGTACTTC. The V gene is TRBV7-9, the J gene TRBJ2-7; tentatively, D is TRBD1 or TRBD2 (5 bases each). This CDR3 comprises 13 residues. Deletions cut 0 bases from V and 2 bases from J, with 5 bases between. Germline-derived CDR1 and CDR2 are SEHNR and FQNEAQ (reference sequence).

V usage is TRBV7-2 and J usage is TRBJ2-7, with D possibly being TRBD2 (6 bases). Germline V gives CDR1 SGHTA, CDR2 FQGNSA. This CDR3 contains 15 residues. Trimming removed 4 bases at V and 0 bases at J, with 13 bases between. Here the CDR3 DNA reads TGTGCCAGCAGCTACACTAGCCTGAGCTCCTACGAGCAGTACTTC. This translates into CASSYTSLSSYEQYF.

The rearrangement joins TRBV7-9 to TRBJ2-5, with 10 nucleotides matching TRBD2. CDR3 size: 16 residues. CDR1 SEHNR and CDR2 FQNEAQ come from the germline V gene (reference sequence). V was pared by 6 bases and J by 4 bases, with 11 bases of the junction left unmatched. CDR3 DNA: TGTGCCAGCAGTTGGCTAGCGGGAGATGTACGAGAGACCCAGTACTTC. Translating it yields CASSWLAGDVRETQYF.

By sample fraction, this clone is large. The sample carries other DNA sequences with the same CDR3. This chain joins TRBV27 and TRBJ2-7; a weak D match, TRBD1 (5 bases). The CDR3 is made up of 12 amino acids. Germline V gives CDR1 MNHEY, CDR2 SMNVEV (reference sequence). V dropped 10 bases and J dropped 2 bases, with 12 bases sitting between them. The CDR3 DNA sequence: TGTGCCACCCTCGGCAGGGCCTACGAGCAGTACTTC. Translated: CATLGRAYEQYF.